The rows below give T cell receptor beta chains drawn from one sample of a study of T cell changes during pregnancy in multiple sclerosis. Method: immunoSEQ multiplex PCR; TCRdb's copy keeps in-frame clones and lacks some. The repertoire holds about 37,000 clones, with roughly nine tenths as singletons. The input for sequencing was CD4+ T cells from peripheral blood mononuclear cells, taken in the third trimester of pregnancy. All receptors derive from a female donor in good health, enrolled as a control in a pregnancy study. CDR3s include the opening cysteine and the closing phenylalanine or tryptophan. The D gene is left open where the match is weak. Clone size, where shown, is once, few, many, or a class for clones that have expanded.

J | size | V | D | DNA | CDR3
TRBJ2-6 | - | TRBV5-1 | TRBD1 | TGCGCCAGCAGCCCACAGGGGTCTGGGGCCAACGTCCTGACTTTC | CASSPQGSGANVLTF
TRBJ1-2 | - | TRBV5-6 | - | TGTGCCAGCAGCTTGGGTCTGGGCTACACCTTC | CASSLGLGYTF
TRBJ2-1 | - | TRBV15 | - | TGTGCCACCAGCATGACTCTGAGCTCCTACAATGAGCAGTTCTTC | CATSMTLSSYNEQFF
TRBJ2-5 | - | TRBV7-9 | - | TGTGCCAGCAGCCTCCAGCAGCGGGTGCTAGGAGAGACCCAGTACTTC | CASSLQQRVLGETQYF
TRBJ2-7 | - | TRBV7-2 | - | TGTGCCAGCAGCTTAGGGGGCGGGGGCCGGCGAGGGGACGAGCAGTACTTC | CASSLGGGGRRGDEQYF
TRBJ2-7 | - | TRBV6-5 | - | TGTGCCAGCAGCCGGAACGGACAAATCTACGAGCAGTACTTC | CASSRNGQIYEQYF
TRBJ2-5 | - | TRBV29-1 | TRBD2 | TGCAGCGTCGCTCGGGGGGATGTGGAGACCCAGTACTTC | CSVARGDVETQYF
TRBJ1-4 | - | TRBV18 | - | TGTGCCAGCTCACTGTTTCTGACAGATACGAATGAAAAACTGTTTTTT | CASSLFLTDTNEKLFF
TRBJ2-7 | - | TRBV28 | TRBD2 | TGTGCCAGCACGACTAGCGGGAGGTCGTACGAGCAGTACTTC | CASTTSGRSYEQYF
TRBJ1-5 | - | TRBV2 | - | TGTGCCAGCAGGCCAGCGGGGGGTCTGGGGCAGCCCCAGCATTTT | CASRPAGGLGQPQHF
TRBJ1-4 | few | TRBV27 | - | TGTGCCAGCAGCCCGCGGCCAGCACATGAAAAACTGTTTTTT | CASSPRPAHEKLFF
TRBJ2-1 | - | TRBV6-6 | - | TGTGCCACTAAAAGACAGCCCAATGAGCAGTTCTTC | CATKRQPNEQFF
TRBJ2-7 | - | TRBV7-8 | TRBD2 | TGTGCCAGCAGCCTGACTAGCGGGGGCTCTCTCGAGCAGTACTTC | CASSLTSGGSLEQYF
TRBJ2-5 | once | TRBV27 | - | TGTGCCAGCAGTCCCCGTCGAGGGGAGACCCAGTACTTC | CASSPRRGETQYF
TRBJ2-5 | once | TRBV6-5 | TRBD1 | TGTGCCAGCACACCAACAGGGGCCCGTCAGGGCCAGTACTTC | CASTPTGARQGQYF
TRBJ1-6 | - | TRBV5-8 | TRBD1 | TGTGCCAGCAGCTTGGATTATGGGACAGGGGGTAATAATTCACCCCTCCACTTT | CASSLDYGTGGNNSPLHF
TRBJ2-5 | - | TRBV7-2 | - | TGTGCCAGCAGTCCCGCGGGTTCGACCCAGTACTTC | CASSPAGSTQYF
TRBJ1-1 | - | TRBV18 | - | TGTGCCAGCTCACCAAGTGGGGCGCGGTCTGAAGCTTTCTTT | CASSPSGARSEAFF
TRBJ2-5 | - | TRBV30 | - | TGTGCCTGGAGTCGACGCCGGCAGGCCTTTCCCCAGGAGACCCAGTACTTC | CAWSRRRQAFPQETQYF
TRBJ2-7 | - | TRBV19 | TRBD2 | TGTGCCAGTAGTTTCCTGACTAGCGGGAGACACGAGCAGTACTTC | CASSFLTSGRHEQYF
TRBJ1-1 | - | TRBV7-9 | - | TGTGCCAGCGGGCCAGCGAACACTGAAGCTTTCTTT | CASGPANTEAFF
TRBJ2-1 | - | TRBV6-4 | - | TGTGCCAGCAGTAAACAGGGGGGGTACAATGAGCAGTTCTTC | CASSKQGGYNEQFF
TRBJ2-3 | - | TRBV4-3 | TRBD2 | TGCGCCAGCAGCCCCGGGACTAGCGGGAGGGCCCGACTGATTAGCACAGATACGCAGTATTTT | CASSPGTSGRARLISTDTQYF
TRBJ2-5 | - | TRBV5-1 | - | TGCGCCAGCGCCGCGGAGGGTAGGGGTCAAGAGACCCAGTACTTC | CASAAEGRGQETQYF
TRBJ1-1 | - | TRBV2 | - | TGTGCCAGCAGTGTACAGGGACAAAGAAACACTGAAGCTTTCTTT | CASSVQGQRNTEAFF
TRBJ2-3 | - | TRBV7-2 | TRBD1 | TGTGCCAGCAGCCAAGGGGGCGGCACAGATACGCAGTATTTT | CASSQGGGTDTQYF
TRBJ2-3 | once | TRBV19 | - | TGTGCCAGTAGTATAGGATCCGGGCGGCTATTCACAGGTACGCAGTATTTT | CASSIGSGRLFTGTQYF
TRBJ1-2 | once | TRBV28 | - | TGTGCCAGCAGTTTAAGTGAGCGGGGCTACACCTTC | CASSLSERGYTF
TRBJ1-3 | - | TRBV4-2 | - | TGTGCCAGCAGCCTCGTGGTTCGTGGGGGGAGTGGAAACACCATATATTTT | CASSLVVRGGSGNTIYF
TRBJ2-2 | few | TRBV14 | - | TGTGCCAGCAGCCAAAGCCCCGGGGAGCTGTTTTTT | CASSQSPGELFF
TRBJ1-5 | few | TRBV30 | TRBD1 | TGTGCCTGGAGTGCGAGGACAGGGATCATCGTGCAGCCCCAGCATTTT | CAWSARTGIIVQPQHF
TRBJ2-3 | - | TRBV29-1 | - | TGCAGCGTTACGCCAGGGATCAGCACAGATACGCAGTATTTT | CSVTPGISTDTQYF
TRBJ1-6 | - | TRBV6-4 | TRBD1 | TGTGCCCCCTCGATAGGCACAGGGGCTTATAATTCACCCCTCCACTTT | CAPSIGTGAYNSPLHF
TRBJ2-1 | - | TRBV5-1 | - | TGCGCCAGCAGCTTGCTGGCGGGGGCCGCAGATAATGAGCAGTTCTTC | CASSLLAGAADNEQFF
TRBJ1-2 | - | TRBV15 | - | TGTGCCACCAGCAGAGATAGGCAGGAGGGTGGCTACACCTTC | CATSRDRQEGGYTF
TRBJ2-5 | - | TRBV18 | TRBD2 | TGTGCCAGCTCACCACCGGGGAGGGTCCAAGAGACCCAGTACTTC | CASSPPGRVQETQYF
TRBJ2-1 | - | TRBV28 | - | TGTGCCAGCCGCGCGGGACAGAGGGGGTATGAGCAGTTCTTC | CASRAGQRGYEQFF
TRBJ2-7 | - | TRBV11-3 | TRBD2 | TGTGCCAGCAGCTTTGGGTCTAGCGGTTACGAGCAGTACTTC | CASSFGSSGYEQYF
TRBJ2-3 | once | TRBV7-8 | - | TGTGCCAGCAGCTTAGCCCGGAGAGCAGATACGCAGTATTTT | CASSLARRADTQYF
TRBJ1-5 | - | TRBV23-1 | TRBD1 | TGCGCCGTCCAGGGGGGAAAAGGGGATCAGCCCCAGCATTTT | CAVQGGKGDQPQHF
TRBJ2-5 | - | TRBV5-1 | - | TGCGCCAGCAGCCAACCAGGAGAGACCCAGTACTTC | CASSQPGETQYF
TRBJ2-1 | - | TRBV30 | - | TGTGCCTGGAGCGTCAGCGGGCTCCAGTTCTTC | CAWSVSGLQFF
TRBJ2-7 | - | TRBV4-3 | - | TGCGCCAGCAGCCGGGGAGTTTGGAACGAGCAGTACTTC | CASSRGVWNEQYF
TRBJ1-3 | - | TRBV7-9 | TRBD1 | TGTGCCAGCAGCTTTGTCGGGACAGCTGGAAACACCATATATTTT | CASSFVGTAGNTIYF
TRBJ2-3 | - | TRBV11-3 | TRBD1 | TGTGCCAGCAGTTCGGACAGGGACACTACAGATACGCAGTATTTT | CASSSDRDTTDTQYF
TRBJ1-1 | - | TRBV18 | - | TGTGCCAGCTCACCACAGGACAAGGGCACTGAAGCTTTCTTT | CASSPQDKGTEAFF
TRBJ1-1 | once | TRBV6-6 | TRBD1 | TGTGCCAGCAGTTCCGGTGACAGGGTTAACGAAGCTTTCTTT | CASSSGDRVNEAFF
TRBJ2-4 | - | TRBV15 | TRBD2 | TGTGCCACCAGCAGAGGACTAGCGGGTGGGAACATTCAGTACTTC | CATSRGLAGGNIQYF
TRBJ2-5 | - | TRBV5-6 | TRBD1 | TGTGCCAGCAGCTTCAACAGGGGCCAAGAGACCCAGTACTTC | CASSFNRGQETQYF
TRBJ2-7 | few | TRBV19 | - | TGTGCCAGTAGTATAGCGCGAAGCTCCTACGAGCAGTACTTC | CASSIARSSYEQYF
TRBJ2-1 | - | TRBV6-5 | TRBD2 | TGTGCCAGCAGCAGCGGGAACTCTCGTCCCCGGCAGTTCTTC | CASSSGNSRPRQFF
TRBJ2-7 | - | TRBV28 | - | TGTGCCAGCAGCTCCATATGGGACTCTAGGCGGACCTACGAGCAGTACTTC | CASSSIWDSRRTYEQYF
TRBJ1-1 | - | TRBV19 | TRBD1 | TGTGCCAGTAGTGCCGGGGGACAGGGGTTCACTGAAGCTTTCTTT | CASSAGGQGFTEAFF
TRBJ2-1 | - | TRBV7-6 | TRBD2 | TGTGCCAGCAGCTGGGGACTAGCGGGAGATGAGCAGTTCTTC | CASSWGLAGDEQFF
TRBJ2-5 | - | TRBV30 | - | TGTGCCGGGCAGGAAGAGACCCAGTACTTC | CAGQEETQYF
TRBJ2-4 | - | TRBV19 | TRBD2 | TGTGCCAGTACAACGTGGGAGGGCCGGAAAAACATTCAGTACTTC | CASTTWEGRKNIQYF
TRBJ2-7 | - | TRBV5-1 | - | TGCGCCAGCTCGGAGGGGGGGTCCTCCTACGAGCAGTACTTC | CASSEGGSSYEQYF
TRBJ1-5 | - | TRBV6-5 | - | TGTGCCAGCAGTTACGACAGTTATCAGCCCCAGCATTTT | CASSYDSYQPQHF
TRBJ2-5 | - | TRBV10-3 | TRBD1 | TGTGCCATCAGTGAGCGTGGACAGGGGTTCGGAGAGACCCAGTACTTC | CAISERGQGFGETQYF